Presented here are 18 T cell receptor beta chains from one specimen sequenced in a study of blood T cell repertoires in COVID-19. Assay: immunoSEQ multiplex PCR; the TCRdb copy retains only in-frame clones and omits some. The sample has around 220,000 clones, 70% to 90% seen once; the top ten hold roughly 15%. Source material: PBMCs or T cells enriched from blood (not recorded which). All receptors derive from a woman aged 45-65 years with acute COVID-19.

The chain is built from TRBV18 and TRBJ1-1; 7 nucleotides line up with TRBD1. The CDR3 sequence is 15 residues long. Germline V gene data show CDR1 as KGHSH and CDR2 as LQKENI. Trimming took 5 bases from V and 3 from J; bases not matched to a gene: 9. The CDR3 loop is CASSSTEGAYTEAFF. The CDR3 DNA follows: TGTGCCAGCTCATCGACGGAGGGGGCTTACACTGAAGCTTTCTTT.

The chain is built from TRBV13 and TRBJ1-1; tentative D call: TRBD1 (6 bases). Trimming shortened V by 4 bases and J by 2 bases, and 11 bases separated the two germline ends. Germline V lookup: CDR1 PRHDT, CDR2 FYEKMQ (reference sequence). The CDR3 spans 14 residues. CDR3 nucleotides: TGTGCCAGCAGCTCGAACAGGGCTAACACTGAAGCTTTCTTT. It yields the protein CASSSNRANTEAFF.

The J gene is TRBJ1-5, the V gene TRBV6-1; D is perhaps TRBD1 (5 bases). Per the germline V gene, CDR1 is MNHNS and CDR2 is SASEGT. V lost 2 bases and J lost 4, with 12 bases in between. This CDR3 contains 15 residues. As DNA, the CDR3 is TGTGCCAGCAGTGAATTGGCAGGGTTAAATCAGCCCCAGCATTTT. Translating it yields CASSELAGLNQPQHF.

V gene TRBV27 combines with J gene TRBJ2-1, with 7 bases matching TRBD1. The J segment lost 0 bases and the V segment lost 6 bases, leaving 2 bases of the junction unmatched. This CDR3 has 14 residues. The germline gives CDR1 MNHEY, CDR2 SMNVEV (reference sequence). The DNA of the CDR3 is TGTGCCAGCAGACAGGGGAGCTCCTACAATGAGCAGTTCTTC. It translates to CASRQGSSYNEQFF.

The rearrangement uses TRBV4-2 and TRBJ2-1; D remains ambiguous. This CDR3 contains 18 residues. Germline CDR1 and CDR2: LGHNA and YNFKEQ. Between the trimmed V and J ends, which lost 0 bases and 2 bases, there was a span of 17 bases. The CDR3 region has the DNA TGTGCCAGCAGCCAAGATCTTACCATTGGCGGTGCCTACAATGAGCAGTTCTTC. Protein sequence: CASSQDLTIGGAYNEQFF.

CDR3 residues: CASSKRTGEVDGYTF. CDR3 nucleotide sequence: TGTGCCAGCAGTAAACGGACAGGGGAGGTAGATGGCTACACCTTC. The chain recombines TRBV25-1 with TRBJ1-2; 9 bases map to TRBD1. The V gene's germline CDR1 is MGHDK and CDR2 SYGVNS. This CDR3 is 15 amino acids long. V was pared by 5 bases and J by 6 bases, with 10 bases of the junction left unmatched.

The V and J genes are TRBV7-3 and TRBJ1-2; TRBD1 aligns across 7 bases. With 7 bases clipped from V and 8 bases from J, the junction kept 7 bases outside the gene matches. Germline loops: CDR1 SGHTA, CDR2 FQGTGA. CDR3 length: 12 amino acids. The CDR3 here is CASNDRVGGYTF. The CDR3 nucleotides are TGTGCCAGCAATGACAGGGTGGGCGGCTACACCTTC.

The chain uses TRBV19 and TRBJ1-2, with 8 bases matching TRBD1. Unmatched junction bases numbered 5, after V lost 8 bases and J lost 6 bases. Germline V gene sequence: CDR1 LNHDA, CDR2 SQIVND (reference sequence). This CDR3 has 12 residues. The CDR3 DNA reads TGTGCCAGTTATGACAGGGGACATGGCTACACCTTC. It specifies CASYDRGHGYTF. The full variable domain, its missing parts supplied by reference TRBV19 and TRBJ1-2, is DGGITQSPKYLFRKEGQNVTLSCEQNLNHDAMYWYRQDPGQGLRLIYYSQIVNDFQKGDIAEGYSVSREKKESFPLTVTSAQKNPTAFYLCASYDRGHGYTFGSGTRLTVV.

This chain joins TRBV12-3 or TRBV12-4 and TRBJ2-2; TRBD1 matches 8 bases. The CDR3 covers 13 residues. J gave up 6 bases and V 5 bases, and 2 bases lay outside the gene matches. The CDR3 protein is CASSQQGAGELFF. In nucleotides, the CDR3 is TGTGCCAGCAGTCAACAGGGGGCCGGGGAGCTGTTTTTT.

V gene TRBV6-2 or TRBV6-3 combines with J gene TRBJ1-1; D remains unclear. V shed 5 bases and J shed 3 bases, with 7 bases lying between them. CDR3 length: 12 residues. Germline CDR1 is MNHEY and CDR2 is SVGEGT. The DNA for the CDR3 is TGTGCCAGCAGTGAGCCGTACACTGAAGCTTTCTTT. Translation: CASSEPYTEAFF.

The chain uses TRBV7-9 and TRBJ2-2; 8 nucleotides match TRBD1. With 5 bases clipped from V and 6 bases from J, the junction kept 8 bases outside the gene matches. CDR3 length: 15 amino acids. Germline V gene data show CDR1 as SEHNR and CDR2 as FQNEAQ (reference sequence). In nucleotides, the CDR3 is TGTGCCAGCAGCCTCGACAGGGGAGATGCCGGGGAGCTGTTTTTT. Translated, it gives CASSLDRGDAGELFF.

V and J are TRBV11-2 and TRBJ2-7; D perhaps matches TRBD1 (6 bases). Trimming removed 5 bases from V and 3 bases from J, with 20 bases in between. CDR3 length equals 16 residues. Germline V gene lookup returns CDR1 SGHAT and CDR2 FQNNGV. Written as DNA, the CDR3 is TGTGCCAGCAGCCCCCTGTCACGGTCGACAGGCTACGAGCAGTACTTC. Amino acids: CASSPLSRSTGYEQYF.

V gene TRBV2 combines with J gene TRBJ1-2; the D gene is possibly TRBD1 (5 bases). V lost 4 bases and J 7 bases, leaving 10 bases between the germline ends. Germline lookup yields CDR1 SNHLY and CDR2 FYNNEI. This CDR3 contains 12 residues. In nucleotides, the CDR3 is TGTGCCAGCAGTGTAGGGGTCTTTGGCTACACCTTC. Translated, it gives CASSVGVFGYTF.

The chain has TRBV29-1 and TRBJ2-7; the match to TRBD2 covers 7 bases. The V and J ends lost 5 bases and 7 bases, in that order; junction bases with no gene match: 8. This CDR3 region has 12 residues. Germline CDR1 SQVTM, CDR2 ANQGSEA. For the CDR3, the DNA is TGCAGCGTTTATCGGGGGGAAGGGGAGCAGTACTTC. It yields the protein CSVYRGEGEQYF.

This clone has only one observation. The rearrangement links TRBV13 to TRBJ2-1; 12 bases line up with TRBD2. The CDR3 has 16 amino acids. V trimming: 3 bases; J trimming: 6 bases; junction bases outside the gene matches: 6. In germline, CDR1 is PRHDT, CDR2 FYEKMQ (reference sequence). Here the CDR3 reads CASSLGGLAGVNEQFF. The CDR3 DNA reads as TGTGCCAGCAGCTTGGGGGGACTAGCGGGTGTCAATGAGCAGTTCTTC.

This chain joins TRBV18 and TRBJ2-5, with a weak D call TRBD1 (6 bases). Germline-derived CDR1 and CDR2 are KGHSH and LQKENI. The CDR3 is made up of 14 amino acids. V gave up 4 bases and J gave up 2 bases, with 11 bases separating them. This chain's CDR3 is CASSLTGKQETQYF. The DNA of the CDR3 is TGTGCCAGCTCACTAACAGGGAAACAAGAGACCCAGTACTTC. Complete variable domain (other parts from reference TRBV18 and TRBJ2-5): NAGVMQNPRHLVRRRGQEARLRCSPMKGHSHVYWYRQLPEEGLKFMVYLQKENIIDESGMPKERFSAEFPKEGPSILRIQQVVRGDSAAYFCASSLTGKQETQYFGPGTRLLVL.

This clone was counted a few times. The J gene is TRBJ1-1, the V gene TRBV27; 8 bases match TRBD1. CDR1 is MNHEY, CDR2 SMNVEV, per germline (reference sequence). J was trimmed by 5 bases and V by 0 bases; bases with no gene match: 2. There are 14 residues in the CDR3. The CDR3 bases are TGTGCCAGCAGTTTATCCAGGGGGCCGACTGAAGCTTTCTTT. It translates to CASSLSRGPTEAFF.

The chain is built from TRBV6-2 or TRBV6-3 and TRBJ2-1; 14 bases map to TRBD2. Trimming took 6 bases from V and 9 from J; bases not matched to a gene: 19. This CDR3 is built from 19 residues. CDR1 and CDR2 (germline): MNHEY, SVGEGT. CDR3 in amino acids: CASSRPSGTSGRRAGEQFF. DNA of the CDR3: TGTGCCAGCAGCCGCCCCTCCGGGACTAGCGGGAGAAGAGCCGGTGAGCAGTTCTTC.